This T cell receptor beta chain appears in the sequencing data of a study of blood T cell repertoires in COVID-19. Using immunoSEQ multiplex PCR, the repertoire was profiled, and TCRdb retains in-frame clones only, with some absent. The sample records 180,000 or so clones, approximately 85% being singletons. Looked up from germline, CDR1 is MNHEY and CDR2 is SVGAGI. V was pared by 6 bases and J by 3 bases, with 11 bases between. The CDR3 loop spans 13 amino acids. The sequenced material came from PBMCs or T cells enriched from blood (not recorded which). The chain combines TRBV6-5 with TRBJ1-1; D may be TRBD1 (6 bases). This sequence was found in a man aged 40-49 years who had recovered from COVID-19. The CDR3 loop reads CASSHRDDTEAFF. The CDR3 DNA follows: TGTGCCAGCAGCCACAGGGATGACACTGAAGCTTTCTTT.